Presented here are 10 T cell receptor beta chains from one specimen sequenced in a study of response to subunit inactivated influenza vaccine. TCRdb called the RT-PCR reads again in MiXCR, with one record for every CDR3 protein. The sample lists about 570,000 distinct CDR3 sequences; approximately 10% were seen once. These data were also reused for a study on T cells expressing NK-cell markers. As that study records: Generation of TCR beta cDNA was performed by 5'RACE template switching incorporating UMIs.

Sample: PBMCs from blood, taken on the day of vaccination. These receptors were collected from a man between 45 and 60 years old who received an inactivated influenza vaccine.

The table lists this clonotype with a few counts. V usage is TRBV12-3 or TRBV12-4 and J usage is TRBJ1-2; a weak D match, TRBD1 (6 bases). V was trimmed by 3 bases and J by 6 bases, leaving 11 bases between them. The CDR3 length is 13 residues. CDR3 nucleotides: TGTGCCAGCAGTTTGGGGGCGTTTGATGGCTACACCTTC. This gives the protein CASSLGAFDGYTF.

V and J are TRBV2 and TRBJ2-5; 12 bases align to TRBD2. The CDR3 loop spans 15 amino acids. Trimming cost V 6 bases and J 1 base; bases outside gene matches: 3. Germline-derived CDR1 and CDR2 are SNHLY and FYNNEI. The chain's CDR3 is CASSSSGRAQETQYF. CDR3 nucleotide sequence: TGTGCCAGCAGCTCTAGCGGGAGGGCCCAAGAGACCCAGTACTTC.

A word on this clonotype: Germline is not matched at one junction end, which may reflect a read error. V gene TRBV15 combines with J gene TRBJ2-7; no clear D gene. The CDR3 sequence is 13 residues long. Germline V CDR1 and CDR2: LNHNV, YYDKDF (reference sequence). CDR3 residues: CATSSRRLYKQYF. The CDR3 DNA sequence: TGTGCCACCAGCTCCCGGCGCCTCTACAAGCAGTACTTC.

This clonotype was found a few times. The chain is built from TRBV29-1 and TRBJ2-5; 9 positions agree with TRBD1. J was trimmed by 5 bases and V by 4 bases; bases with no gene match: 5. The germline CDR1 and CDR2 sequences are SQVTM and ANQGSEA. CDR3 length: 13 residues. The CDR3 reads CSVGGTGRETQYF. The CDR3 nucleotides are TGCAGCGTTGGCGGGACAGGGAGGGAGACCCAGTACTTC.

This clonotype was counted only a few times. The chain is built from TRBV7-9 and TRBJ1-5; D is uncertain. Germline V gene lookup returns CDR1 SEHNR and CDR2 FQNEAQ (reference sequence). V lost 5 bases and J 11 bases, leaving 16 bases between the germline ends. CDR3 length: 13 amino acids. For the CDR3, the DNA is TGTGCCAGCAGCCCTACGGGCAAAAGCGCCCAGCATTTT. Translation gives CASSPTGKSAQHF. The full variable domain, completed using reference TRBV7-9 and TRBJ1-5, is DTGVSQNPRHKITKRGQNVTFRCDPISEHNRLYWYRQTLGQGPEFLTYFQNEAQLEKSRLLSDRFSAERPKGSFSTLEIQRTEQGDSAMYLCASSPTGKSAQHFGDGTRLSIL.

V gene TRBV5-5 combines with J gene TRBJ2-5; the match to TRBD2 covers 8 bases. The CDR3 has 13 residues. V was pared by 3 bases and J by 5 bases, with 3 bases of the junction left unmatched. In germline, CDR1 is SGHKS, CDR2 YYEKEE (reference sequence). The CDR3 loop reads CASSSTSVETQYF. CDR3 DNA sequence: TGTGCCAGCAGCTCGACTAGCGTGGAGACCCAGTACTTC.

CDR3: CSVRMGQGMYAGELFF. CDR3 in DNA: TGCAGCGTCCGGATGGGACAGGGCATGTACGCCGGGGAGCTGTTTTTT. The rearrangement uses TRBV29-1 and TRBJ2-2; 9 bases align to TRBD1. V trimming: 6 bases; J trimming: 6 bases; junction bases outside the gene matches: 14. The germline V gene has CDR1 SQVTM and CDR2 ANQGSEA. The CDR3 is 16 residues long.

The J gene is TRBJ2-5, the V gene TRBV7-9; D ambiguous. Trimming pared 1 base from V and 9 bases from J, leaving 12 bases between. In germline, CDR1 is SEHNR, CDR2 FQNEAQ (reference sequence). The CDR3 runs 13 residues. DNA of the CDR3: TGTGCCAGCAGCTTAGAGTCGGCGGCGGCCCAGTACTTC. Translating it yields CASSLESAAAQYF.

This clonotype was observed a few times. This sequence joins TRBV20-1 and TRBJ2-7; either TRBD1 or TRBD2 may fit D (6 bases each). Germline V CDR1 and CDR2: DFQATT, SNEGSKA (reference sequence). The CDR3 is 14 amino acids. V was shortened by 2 bases and J by 3 bases, with 14 bases between the two germline ends. The CDR3 spells CSARQGSSGYEQYF. The CDR3 coding sequence is TGCAGTGCTAGACAGGGGAGTAGCGGCTACGAGCAGTACTTC.

V gene TRBV4-1 combines with J gene TRBJ2-5; TRBD1 matches 7 bases. Per germline, CDR1 MGHRA and CDR2 YSYEKL. V lost 3 bases to trimming and J lost 2 bases; unmatched junction nucleotides: 15. The CDR3 sequence is 18 residues long. CDR3 sequence: CASSQMGSTGNLQETQYF. CDR3 coding DNA: TGCGCCAGCAGCCAGATGGGATCGACAGGGAATCTACAAGAGACCCAGTACTTC.